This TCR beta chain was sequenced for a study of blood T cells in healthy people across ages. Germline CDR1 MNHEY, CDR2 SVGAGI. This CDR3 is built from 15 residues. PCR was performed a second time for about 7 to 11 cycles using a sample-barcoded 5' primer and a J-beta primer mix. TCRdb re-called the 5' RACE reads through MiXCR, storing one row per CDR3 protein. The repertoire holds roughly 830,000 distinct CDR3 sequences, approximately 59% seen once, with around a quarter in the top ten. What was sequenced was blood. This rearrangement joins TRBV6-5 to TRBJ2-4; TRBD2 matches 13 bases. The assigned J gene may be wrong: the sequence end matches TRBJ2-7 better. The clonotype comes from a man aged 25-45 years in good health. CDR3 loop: CASSRPGLAGDEQYF. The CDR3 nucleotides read TGTGCCAGCAGCCGCCCCGGACTAGCGGGGGACGAGCAGTACTTC.